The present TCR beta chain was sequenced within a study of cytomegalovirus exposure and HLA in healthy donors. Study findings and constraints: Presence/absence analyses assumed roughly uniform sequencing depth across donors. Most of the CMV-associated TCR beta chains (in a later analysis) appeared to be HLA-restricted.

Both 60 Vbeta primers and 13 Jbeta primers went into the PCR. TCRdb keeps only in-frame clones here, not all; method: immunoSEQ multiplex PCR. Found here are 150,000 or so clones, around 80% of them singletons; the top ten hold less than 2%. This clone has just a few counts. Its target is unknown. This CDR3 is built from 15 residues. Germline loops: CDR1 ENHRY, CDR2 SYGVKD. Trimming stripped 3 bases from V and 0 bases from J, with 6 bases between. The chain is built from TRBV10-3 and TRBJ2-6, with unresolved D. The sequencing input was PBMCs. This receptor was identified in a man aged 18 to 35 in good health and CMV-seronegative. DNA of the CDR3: TGTGCCATCAGTGACCGAGACTCTGGGGCCAACGTCCTGACTTTC. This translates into CAISDRDSGANVLTF.